Below, 21 T cell receptor beta chains from the same sample are listed, as sequenced in a study of blood T cell repertoires in COVID-19. TCRdb keeps only in-frame clones here, not all; method: immunoSEQ multiplex PCR. This table has tens of thousands of clones, 80% to 95% appearing once. Material for sequencing was peripheral blood. All receptors derive from a man aged 50-59 years with acute or convalescent COVID-19.

The chain recombines TRBV5-6 with TRBJ2-2, with TRBD2 matching 11 bases. Germline V gene data show CDR1 as SGHDT and CDR2 as YYEEEE. V lost 0 bases to trimming and J lost 7 bases; unmatched junction nucleotides: 8. The CDR3 length is 17 residues. The CDR3 sequence is CASSLVPTSGENGELFF. In DNA, the CDR3 is TGTGCCAGCAGCTTGGTACCGACTAGCGGGGAGAACGGGGAGCTGTTTTTT.

This clone showed up just once. J is TRBJ2-3 and V is TRBV1; the table gives TRBD2 as D, unverified against the DNA. TRBV1 is a pseudogene locus. CDR3 length equals 16 residues. The CDR3 DNA follows: TGCACCAGCAGCCAAGACACCCTAGCCCCCACAGATACGCAGTATTTT. The encoded protein is CTSSQDTLAPTDTQYF.

The chain links TRBV11-3 to TRBJ2-2; 9 positions match TRBD2. The CDR3 has 17 residues. Germline loops: CDR1 SGHNT, CDR2 YENEEA. With V trimmed by 3 bases and J by 7 bases, 12 bases remained unmatched. CDR3 loop: CASSFSRLAGTGGELFF. CDR3 bases: TGTGCCAGCAGCTTTAGTCGTCTAGCGGGGACCGGCGGGGAGCTGTTTTTT.

The chain employs TRBV5-1 and TRBJ2-7; 7 nucleotides align to TRBD1. The CDR3 loop spans 13 amino acids. The trim removed 5 bases at V and 7 bases at J, leaving 9 bases unmatched. The germline V gene has CDR1 SGHRS and CDR2 YFSETQ. CDR3 nucleotide sequence: TGCGCCAGCAGGCAAGGGGGCAGAAGGGAGCAGTACTTC. As protein: CASRQGGRREQYF.

This sequence joins TRBV18 and TRBJ1-2; 8 bases are a match to TRBD1. The CDR3 spans 13 residues. Losses at the gene ends were 3 bases for V and 7 bases for J; bases not matched to a gene: 4. Germline V gene sequence: CDR1 KGHSH, CDR2 LQKENI. The CDR3 DNA sequence: TGTGCCAGCTCACCGCAGGGGGCCGGTGGCTACACCTTC. It codes for CASSPQGAGGYTF.

This chain uses TRBV24-1 with TRBJ2-1; 12 bases line up with TRBD1. The germline gives CDR1 KGHDR, CDR2 SFDVKD. Trimming removed 9 bases from V and 8 bases from J; junction bases left unmatched: 13. This CDR3 spans 16 amino acids. DNA for the CDR3: TGTGCCACCGAGGGACAGGGGGCATCTCGGGTCGATGAGCAGTTCTTC. Its translation: CATEGQGASRVDEQFF.

This chain joins TRBV2 and TRBJ1-5; D gene uncertain. This CDR3 contains 14 residues. V was shortened by 2 bases and J by 4 bases, with 9 bases between the two germline ends. Looked up from germline, CDR1 is SNHLY and CDR2 is FYNNEI. CDR3 protein: CASSERGPNQPQHF. In nucleotides, the CDR3 is TGTGCCAGCAGTGAACGGGGTCCAAATCAGCCCCAGCATTTT.

The chain employs TRBV30 and TRBJ2-1, with D tentatively TRBD2 (6 bases). This CDR3 is 14 amino acids long. Germline V gives CDR1 GTSNPN, CDR2 SVGIG (reference sequence). The V end lost 8 bases, the J end lost 8 bases, and 22 bases lay between the germline ends. The CDR3 reads CAIQRLAPGYEQFF. In DNA form, the CDR3 reads TGTGCCATTCAGAGGCTAGCGCCCGGGTATGAGCAGTTCTTC. Based on the CDR3 plus reference TRBV30 and TRBJ2-1, the full variable domain is SQTIHQWPATLVQPVGSPLSLECTVEGTSNPNLYWYRQAAGRGLQLLFYSVGIGQISSEVPQNLSASRPQDRQFILSSKKLLLSDSGFYLCAIQRLAPGYEQFFGPGTRLTVL.

This chain links TRBV7-8 with TRBJ2-7; TRBD1 agrees at 7 bases. J lost 0 bases, V lost 5 bases, and 7 bases had no gene match. CDR1 and CDR2 from the germline V gene are SGHVS and FQNEAQ. This CDR3 has 15 amino acids. CDR3 protein: CASSPDRVDSYEQYF. The CDR3 coding sequence is TGTGCCAGCAGCCCCGACAGGGTGGACTCCTACGAGCAGTACTTC.

The V and J genes are TRBV19 and TRBJ1-6; TRBD1 is a possible D gene (6 bases). This CDR3 spans 16 amino acids. The germline V gene encodes CDR1 LNHDA and CDR2 SQIVND (reference sequence). Trimming shortened V by 7 bases and J by 5 bases, and 18 bases separated the two germline ends. CDR3 sequence (DNA): TGTGCCAGTACTCCCGTGGGGGGGCCCGATAATTCACCCCTCCACTTT. It codes for CASTPVGGPDNSPLHF.

The chain couples TRBV21-1 to TRBJ1-6; the table assigns TRBD1, which was not confirmed against the DNA. TRBV21-1 is a recognized pseudogene. The CDR3 length is 16 residues. The CDR3 is CASNTTGTGSNSPLHF. The CDR3 nucleotides read TGTGCCAGCAATACGACCGGGACAGGGAGTAATTCACCCCTCCACTTT.

The chain is built from TRBV29-1 and TRBJ1-1, with 10 bases fitting TRBD1. The junction had 10 bases not matched to a gene; V was cut back by 6 bases and J by 3 bases. From germline, CDR1 is SQVTM and CDR2 ANQGSEA. There are 15 residues in the CDR3. This CDR3 reads CSVHRTGGRYTEAFF. The CDR3 DNA reads as TGCAGCGTACATCGGACAGGGGGTAGGTACACTGAAGCTTTCTTT. Using reference TRBV29-1 and TRBJ1-1 for the parts outside the CDR3, the full variable domain is SAVISQKPSRDICQRGTSLTIQCQVDSQVTMMFWYRQQPGQSLTLIATANQGSEATYESGFVIDKFPISRPNLTFSTLTVSNMSPEDSSIYLCSVHRTGGRYTEAFFGQGTRLTVV.

The chain combines TRBV4-2 with TRBJ1-2; unclear D gene. Germline CDR1 and CDR2: LGHNA and YNFKEQ. This CDR3 region has 16 residues. Trimming stripped 0 bases from V and 0 bases from J, with 11 bases between. CDR3 in DNA: TGTGCCAGCAGCCAAGAATTGTCCGTCGCTAACTATGGCTACACCTTC. It specifies CASSQELSVANYGYTF.

The chain uses TRBV25-1 and TRBJ1-2; tentatively, D is TRBD1 (5 bases). The CDR3 length is 14 residues. The germline CDR1 and CDR2 sequences are MGHDK and SYGVNS. Trimming took off 1 base at V and 3 bases at J, with 9 bases between the two ends. CDR3 DNA: TGTGCCAGCAGTGAATCCGGGGGTTACTATGGCTACACCTTC. Translation: CASSESGGYYGYTF.

The rearrangement joins TRBV11-2 to TRBJ2-7, with 10 positions matching TRBD2. The CDR3 sequence is 16 residues long. V trimming: 3 bases; J trimming: 5 bases; junction bases outside the gene matches: 10. CDR1 and CDR2 from the germline V gene are SGHAT and FQNNGV. The chain's CDR3 is CASSFTIAGGRNEQYF. The CDR3 DNA is TGTGCCAGCAGCTTTACCATAGCGGGGGGCCGCAACGAGCAGTACTTC.

The rearrangement uses TRBV28 and TRBJ2-7; possibly TRBD2 for D (5 bases). Trimming pared 5 bases from V and 5 bases from J, leaving 16 bases between. CDR3 length: 14 residues. Germline V gene sequence: CDR1 MDHEN, CDR2 SYDVKM. The chain's CDR3 is CASSGLLWVHEQYF. The CDR3, as DNA: TGTGCCAGCAGTGGACTCCTCTGGGTCCACGAGCAGTACTTC.

The V gene is TRBV5-5, the J gene TRBJ2-2; 10 bases match TRBD1. The trim removed 4 bases at V and 6 bases at J, leaving 6 bases unmatched. The CDR3 length is 15 residues. Germline V CDR1 and CDR2: SGHKS, YYEKEE (reference sequence). The CDR3 DNA is TGTGCCAGCAGCCCCGGGACAGGGGAGTCCGGGGAGCTGTTTTTT. Protein sequence: CASSPGTGESGELFF.

The sample holds one count of this clone. V usage is TRBV7-8 and J usage is TRBJ2-7, with 8 positions matching TRBD1. The CDR3 consists of 13 residues. Germline V CDR1 and CDR2: SGHVS, FQNEAQ. Trimming cost V 3 bases and J 3 bases; bases outside gene matches: 1. In DNA form, the CDR3 reads TGTGCCAGCAGCTTTGGACAGGGCTACGAGCAGTACTTC. It translates to CASSFGQGYEQYF.

The chain combines TRBV3-1 (or the pseudogene TRBV3-2) with TRBJ2-1; D is uncertain. Trimming stripped 6 bases from V and 6 bases from J, with 12 bases between. CDR1 LGHDT and CDR2 YNNKEL come from the germline V gene (reference sequence). The CDR3 spans 13 residues. CDR3 sequence: CASREASSNEQFF. The CDR3 coding sequence is TGTGCCAGCAGAGAGGCCTCTAGCAATGAGCAGTTCTTC.

The chain links TRBV3-1 (or the pseudogene TRBV3-2) to TRBJ1-3, with D perhaps matching TRBD1 (6 bases). The CDR3 is 16 residues long. Trimming cost V 7 bases and J 3 bases, with 19 bases left between them. Germline V gene data show CDR1 as LGHDT and CDR2 as YNNKEL (reference sequence). This CDR3 is CASTTTGLGFGNTIYF. CDR3 DNA: TGTGCCAGCACAACAACAGGGTTAGGTTTTGGAAACACCATATATTTT.

This clone was detected only once. The chain combines TRBV6-1 with TRBJ2-3, with D possibly being TRBD2 (6 bases). This CDR3 is built from 13 residues. Per germline, CDR1 MNHNS and CDR2 SASEGT. The CDR3, as DNA: TGTGGCGCAAGGAGGGATGGTACAGATACGCAGTATTTT. Translating it yields CGARRDGTDTQYF.